This T cell receptor beta chain originates from a study of T-cell reconstitution after alpha-beta-depleted transplantation in children (dated by TCRdb to the mid-2010s). At the level of the whole study: The study quantitatively tracked T-cell immune reconstitution after TCRalphabeta/CD19-depleted allogeneic hematopoietic cell transplantation in children using TCR repertoire profiling.

Of note for this clonotype: This receptor's antigen is unknown. Per-base quality was not reported, and no clone a single base away is much larger than it.

The library was prepared using PCR. Sequenced on an Illumina HiSeq 2500. Molecular barcoding was employed in the preparation of TCR libraries, with unique molecular identifiers being used to normalize TCRbeta repertoire quantification. TCRdb reran the public reads through fastp at Q25 and MiXCR, keeping productive beta chains. Each CDR3 protein appears once, grouped with its most common genes and DNA. The table for this sample lists 500,000 to 600,000 distinct CDR3 sequences; roughly 33% of them were counted only once. The biggest ten clones account for less than 2.5% of the sample. The junction shows trimming of 1 base on V and 8 bases on J, and the gene matches do not reach 10 bases of it. The germline V gene provides CDR1 KGHDR and CDR2 SFDVKD. Measured from the cysteine to the phenylalanine, the CDR3 is 16 residues long. The retained sequence is limited to the CDR3, 48 bases, with the frame set at the first base.

The sequenced sample was PBMCs from the stem cell graft donor, obtained from the stem cell graft. The chain links TRBV24-1 with TRBJ2-1, and 7 junction bases match TRBD1. This receptor was taken from a human donor who donated a stem cell graft to a child with aplastic anemia. The CDR3 reads CATSDFRGPGVDEQFF. The DNA sequence is given as TGTGCCACCAGTGATTTTAGGGGGCCCGGGGTGGATGAGCAGTTCTTC.